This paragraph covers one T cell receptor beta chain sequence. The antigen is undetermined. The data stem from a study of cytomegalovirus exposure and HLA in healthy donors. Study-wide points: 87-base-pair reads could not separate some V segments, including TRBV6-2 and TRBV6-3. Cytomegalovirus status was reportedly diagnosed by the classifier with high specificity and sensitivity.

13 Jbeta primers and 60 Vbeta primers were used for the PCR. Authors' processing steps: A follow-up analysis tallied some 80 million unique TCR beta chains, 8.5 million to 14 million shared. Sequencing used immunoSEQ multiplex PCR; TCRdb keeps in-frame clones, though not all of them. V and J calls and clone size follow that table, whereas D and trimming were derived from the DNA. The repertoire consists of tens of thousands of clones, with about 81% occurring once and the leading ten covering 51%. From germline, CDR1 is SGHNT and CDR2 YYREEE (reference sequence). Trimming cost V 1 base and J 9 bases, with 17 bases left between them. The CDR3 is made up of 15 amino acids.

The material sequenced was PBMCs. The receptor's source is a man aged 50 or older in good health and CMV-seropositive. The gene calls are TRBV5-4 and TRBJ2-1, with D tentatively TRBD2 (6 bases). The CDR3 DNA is TGTGCCAGCAGCTTGCCAGGCCGGGACTTTGCTGAGCAGTTCTTC. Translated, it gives CASSLPGRDFAEQFF.